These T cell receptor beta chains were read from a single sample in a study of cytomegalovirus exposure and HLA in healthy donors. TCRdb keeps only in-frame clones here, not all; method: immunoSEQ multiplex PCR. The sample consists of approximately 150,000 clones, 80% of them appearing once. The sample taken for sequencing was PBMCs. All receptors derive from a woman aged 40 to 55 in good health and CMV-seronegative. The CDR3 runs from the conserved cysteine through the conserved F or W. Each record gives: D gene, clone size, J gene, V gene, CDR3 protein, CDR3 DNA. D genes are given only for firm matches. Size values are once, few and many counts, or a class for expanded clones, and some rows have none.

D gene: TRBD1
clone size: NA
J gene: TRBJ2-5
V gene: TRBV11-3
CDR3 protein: CASSFGTGLGRTQYF
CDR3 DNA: TGTGCCAGCAGCTTCGGGACAGGGCTTGGGCGAACCCAGTACTTC

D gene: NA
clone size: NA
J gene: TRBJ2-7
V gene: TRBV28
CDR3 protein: CASRTSPVGRPYEQYF
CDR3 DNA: TGTGCCAGCAGAACTTCCCCGGTGGGCAGACCCTACGAGCAGTACTTC

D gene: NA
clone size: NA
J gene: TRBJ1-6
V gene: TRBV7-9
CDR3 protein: CAVRPGYYNSPLHF
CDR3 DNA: TGTGCCGTACGACCCGGGTACTATAATTCACCCCTCCACTTT

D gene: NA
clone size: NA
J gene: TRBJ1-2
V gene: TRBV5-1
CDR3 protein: CASSLDQGANYGYTF
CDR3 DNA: TGCGCCAGCAGCTTGGATCAGGGCGCTAACTATGGCTACACCTTC

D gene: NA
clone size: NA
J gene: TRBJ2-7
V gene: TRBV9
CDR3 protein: CASSPGVSSYVQYF
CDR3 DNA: TGTGCCAGCAGCCCAGGCGTAAGTAGTTACGTGCAGTACTTC

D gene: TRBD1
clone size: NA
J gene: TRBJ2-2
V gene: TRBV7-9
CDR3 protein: CAIARPRLGTGGPFGELFF
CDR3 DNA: TGTGCCATCGCCCGACCCCGTCTTGGGACAGGGGGGCCGTTCGGGGAGCTGTTTTTT

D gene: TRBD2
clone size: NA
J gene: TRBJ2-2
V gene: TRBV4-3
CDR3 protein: CASSRLISTSGSGSGELFF
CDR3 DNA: TGCGCCAGCAGCCGACTGATCTCGACTAGCGGGAGTGGTTCCGGGGAGCTGTTTTTT

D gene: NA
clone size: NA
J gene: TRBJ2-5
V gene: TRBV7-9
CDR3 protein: CASSFSGPQETQYF
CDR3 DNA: TGTGCCAGCAGCTTCAGCGGACCACAAGAGACCCAGTACTTC

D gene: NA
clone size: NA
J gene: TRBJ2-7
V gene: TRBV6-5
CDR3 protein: CASSPPQGRSEQYF
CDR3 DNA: TGTGCCAGCAGCCCCCCACAGGGGAGGAGTGAGCAGTACTTC

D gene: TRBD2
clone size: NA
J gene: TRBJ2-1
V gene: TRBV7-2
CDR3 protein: CASSLEPGGQFF
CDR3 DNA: TGTGCCAGCAGCTTAGAACCGGGGGGGCAGTTCTTC

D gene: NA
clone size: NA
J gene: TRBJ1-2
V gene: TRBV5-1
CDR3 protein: CASSHLKMQGDYGYTF
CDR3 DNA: TGCGCCAGCAGCCATCTCAAGATGCAGGGCGACTATGGCTACACCTTC

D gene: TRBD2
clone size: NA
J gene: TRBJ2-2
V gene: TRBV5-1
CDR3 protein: CASSLAPGLAGGPAGELFF
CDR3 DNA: TGCGCCAGCAGCTTGGCACCTGGACTAGCGGGGGGGCCGGCCGGGGAGCTGTTTTTT

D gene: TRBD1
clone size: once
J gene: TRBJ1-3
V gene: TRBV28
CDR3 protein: CASTTGTGALSGNTIYF
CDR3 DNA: TGTGCCAGCACCACGGGGACAGGGGCCCTCTCTGGAAACACCATATATTTT

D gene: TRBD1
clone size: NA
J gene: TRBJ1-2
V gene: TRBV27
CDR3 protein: CASRYRGAGYTF
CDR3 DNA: TGTGCCAGCAGATACAGGGGGGCTGGCTACACCTTC

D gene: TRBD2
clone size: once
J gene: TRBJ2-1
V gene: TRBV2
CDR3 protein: CASSEGVGLAALIRAFF
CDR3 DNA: TGTGCCAGCAGTGAAGGGGTGGGACTAGCGGCACTAATCAGGGCGTTCTTC

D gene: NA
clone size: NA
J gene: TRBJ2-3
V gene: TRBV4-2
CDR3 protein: CASSQVGGVSDTQYF
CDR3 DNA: TGTGCCAGCAGCCAAGTGGGCGGGGTGTCAGATACGCAGTATTTT

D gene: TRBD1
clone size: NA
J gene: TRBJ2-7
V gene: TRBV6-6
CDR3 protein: CASSYLGQGYEQYF
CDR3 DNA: TGTGCCAGCAGTTACCTCGGACAGGGGTACGAGCAGTACTTC

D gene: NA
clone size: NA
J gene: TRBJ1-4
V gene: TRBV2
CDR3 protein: CASSDGRVKEKLFF
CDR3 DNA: TGTGCCAGCAGTGATGGCAGGGTGAAGGAAAAACTGTTTTTT

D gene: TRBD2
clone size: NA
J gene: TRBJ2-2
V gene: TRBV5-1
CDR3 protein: CASSLGTSGYTGELFF
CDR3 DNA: TGCGCCAGCAGCCTCGGGACTAGCGGATACACCGGGGAGCTGTTTTTT

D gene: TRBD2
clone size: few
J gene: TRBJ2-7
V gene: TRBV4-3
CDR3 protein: CASRGGVRTSYEQYF
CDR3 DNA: TGCGCCAGCAGGGGGGGGGTAAGGACGTCCTACGAGCAGTACTTC

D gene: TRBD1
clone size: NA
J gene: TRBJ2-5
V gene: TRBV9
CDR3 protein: CASSAGTVETQYF
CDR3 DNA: TGTGCCAGCAGCGCTGGGACAGTTGAGACCCAGTACTTC

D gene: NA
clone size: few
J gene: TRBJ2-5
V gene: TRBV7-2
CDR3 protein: CASSKTRVKETQYF
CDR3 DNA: TGTGCCAGCAGCAAAACTAGGGTGAAAGAGACCCAGTACTTC

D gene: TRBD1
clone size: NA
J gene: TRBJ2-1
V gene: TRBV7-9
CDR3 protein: CASSPPRDRGDNEQFF
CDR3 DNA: TGTGCCAGCAGCCCCCCACGGGACAGGGGAGACAATGAGCAGTTCTTC

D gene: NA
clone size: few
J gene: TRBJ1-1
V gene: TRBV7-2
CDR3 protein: CASSLSPLRGAFF
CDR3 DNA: TGTGCCAGCAGCTTAAGCCCCCTCCGGGGAGCTTTCTTT

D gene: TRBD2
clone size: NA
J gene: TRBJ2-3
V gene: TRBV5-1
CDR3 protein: CASSPGLAGITDTQYF
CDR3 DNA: TGCGCCAGCAGCCCCGGACTAGCGGGGATCACAGATACGCAGTATTTT

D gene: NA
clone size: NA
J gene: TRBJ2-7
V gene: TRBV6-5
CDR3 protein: CASRQESEQYF
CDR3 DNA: TGTGCCAGCAGGCAAGAGTCGGAGCAGTACTTC

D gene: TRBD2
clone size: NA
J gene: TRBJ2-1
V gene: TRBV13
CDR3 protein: CASSSRGAGGQQFF
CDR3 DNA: TGTGCCAGCAGCTCCCGGGGGGCGGGAGGCCAGCAGTTCTTC